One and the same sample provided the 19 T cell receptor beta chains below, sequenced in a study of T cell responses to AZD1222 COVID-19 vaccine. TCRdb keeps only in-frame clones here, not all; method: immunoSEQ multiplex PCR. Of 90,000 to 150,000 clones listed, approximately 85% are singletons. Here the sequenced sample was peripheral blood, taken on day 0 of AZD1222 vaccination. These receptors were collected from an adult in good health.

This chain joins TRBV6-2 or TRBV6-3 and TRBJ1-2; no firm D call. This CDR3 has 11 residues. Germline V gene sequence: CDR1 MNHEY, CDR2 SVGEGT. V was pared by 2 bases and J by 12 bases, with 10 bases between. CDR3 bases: TGTGCCAGCAGTTACGGTCCGCGACACACCTTC. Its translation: CASSYGPRHTF.

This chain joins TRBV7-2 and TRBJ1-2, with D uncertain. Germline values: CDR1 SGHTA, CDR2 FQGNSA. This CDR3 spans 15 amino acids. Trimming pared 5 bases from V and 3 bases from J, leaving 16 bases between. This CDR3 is CASSPSAYGDYGYTF. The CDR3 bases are TGTGCCAGCAGCCCCAGTGCCTACGGAGACTATGGCTACACCTTC. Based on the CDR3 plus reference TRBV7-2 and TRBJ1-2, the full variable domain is GAGVSQSPSNKVTEKGKDVELRCDPISGHTALYWYRQSLGQGLEFLIYFQGNSAPDKSGLPSDRFSAERTGGSVSTLTIQRTQQEDSAVYLCASSPSAYGDYGYTFGSGTRLTVV.

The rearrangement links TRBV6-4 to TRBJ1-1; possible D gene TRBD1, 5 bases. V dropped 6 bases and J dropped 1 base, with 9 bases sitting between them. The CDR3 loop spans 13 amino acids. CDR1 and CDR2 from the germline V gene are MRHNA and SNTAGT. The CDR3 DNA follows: TGTGCCAGCAGAAGGGGAGAGAACACTGAAGCTTTCTTT. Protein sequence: CASRRGENTEAFF.

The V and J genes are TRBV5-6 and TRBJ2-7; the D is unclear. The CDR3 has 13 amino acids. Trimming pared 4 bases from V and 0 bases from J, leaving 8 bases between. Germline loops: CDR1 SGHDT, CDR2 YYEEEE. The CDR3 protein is CASSRAASYEQYF. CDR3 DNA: TGTGCCAGCAGCCGGGCCGCCTCCTACGAGCAGTACTTC.

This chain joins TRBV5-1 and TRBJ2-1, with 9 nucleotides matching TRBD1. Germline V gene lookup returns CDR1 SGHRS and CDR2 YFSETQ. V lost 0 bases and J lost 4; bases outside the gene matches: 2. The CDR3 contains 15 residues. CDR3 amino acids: CASSLDRGPYNEQFF. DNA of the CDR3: TGCGCCAGCAGCTTGGACAGGGGGCCGTACAATGAGCAGTTCTTC.

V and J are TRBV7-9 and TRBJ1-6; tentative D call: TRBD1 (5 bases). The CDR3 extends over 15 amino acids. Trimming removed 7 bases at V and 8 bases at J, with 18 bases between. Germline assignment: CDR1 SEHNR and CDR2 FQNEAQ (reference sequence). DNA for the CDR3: TGTGCCAGCACTACCGGAGGGGCTGACTATTCACCCCTCCACTTT. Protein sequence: CASTTGGADYSPLHF.

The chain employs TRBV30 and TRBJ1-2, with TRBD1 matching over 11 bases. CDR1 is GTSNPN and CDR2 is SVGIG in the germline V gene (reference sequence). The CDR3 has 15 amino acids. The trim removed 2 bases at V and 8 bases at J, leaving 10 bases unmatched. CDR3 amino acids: CAWSTGTGGSWGYTF. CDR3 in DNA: TGTGCCTGGAGTACCGGGACAGGGGGTTCCTGGGGCTACACCTTC. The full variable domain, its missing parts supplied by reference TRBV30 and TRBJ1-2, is SQTIHQWPATLVQPVGSPLSLECTVEGTSNPNLYWYRQAAGRGLQLLFYSVGIGQISSEVPQNLSASRPQDRQFILSSKKLLLSDSGFYLCAWSTGTGGSWGYTFGSGTRLTVV.

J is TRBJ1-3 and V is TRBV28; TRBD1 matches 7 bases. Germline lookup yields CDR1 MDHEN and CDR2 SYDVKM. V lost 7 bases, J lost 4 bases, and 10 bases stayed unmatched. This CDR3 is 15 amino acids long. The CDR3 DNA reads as TGTGCCAGCATTACTGGGACAGCGGGAGGAAACACCATATATTTT. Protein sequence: CASITGTAGGNTIYF.

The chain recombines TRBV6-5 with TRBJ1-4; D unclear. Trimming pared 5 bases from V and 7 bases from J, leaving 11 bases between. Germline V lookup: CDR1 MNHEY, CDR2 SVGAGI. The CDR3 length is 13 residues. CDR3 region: CASSTNGVEKLFF. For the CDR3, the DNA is TGTGCCAGCAGTACCAATGGGGTTGAAAAACTGTTTTTT.

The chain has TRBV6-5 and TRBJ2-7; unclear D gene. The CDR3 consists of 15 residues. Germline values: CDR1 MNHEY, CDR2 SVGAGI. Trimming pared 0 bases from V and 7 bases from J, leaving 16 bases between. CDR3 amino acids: CASSYSKVPYLEQYF. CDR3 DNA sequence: TGTGCCAGCAGTTACTCGAAGGTTCCATATCTTGAGCAGTACTTC.

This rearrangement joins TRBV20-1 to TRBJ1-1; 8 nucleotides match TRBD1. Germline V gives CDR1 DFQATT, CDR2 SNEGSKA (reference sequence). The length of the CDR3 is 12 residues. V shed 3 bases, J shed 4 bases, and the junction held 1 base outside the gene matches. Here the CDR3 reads CSASTGGTEAFF. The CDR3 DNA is TGCAGTGCTAGTACAGGGGGCACTGAAGCTTTCTTT.

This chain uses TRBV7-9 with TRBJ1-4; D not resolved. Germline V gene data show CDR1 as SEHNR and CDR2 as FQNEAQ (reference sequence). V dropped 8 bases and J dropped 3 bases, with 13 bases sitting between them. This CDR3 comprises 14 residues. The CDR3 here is CASDQEGANEKLFF. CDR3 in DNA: TGTGCCAGCGACCAAGAGGGTGCTAATGAAAAACTGTTTTTT.

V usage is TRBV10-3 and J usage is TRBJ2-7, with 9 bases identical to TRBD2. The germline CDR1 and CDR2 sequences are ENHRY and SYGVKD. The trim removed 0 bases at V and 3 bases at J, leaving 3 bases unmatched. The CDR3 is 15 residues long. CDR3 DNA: TGTGCCATCAGTGAGTCCGGACTAGCGATCTACGAGCAGTACTTC. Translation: CAISESGLAIYEQYF.

The CDR3 loop reads CASSSGNEKLFF. DNA for the CDR3: TGTGCCAGCAGTTCCGGGAATGAAAAACTGTTTTTT. The chain links TRBV28 to TRBJ1-4, with D uncertain. Germline loops: CDR1 MDHEN, CDR2 SYDVKM. V gave up 4 bases and J gave up 5 bases, with 5 bases separating them. The CDR3 runs 12 residues.

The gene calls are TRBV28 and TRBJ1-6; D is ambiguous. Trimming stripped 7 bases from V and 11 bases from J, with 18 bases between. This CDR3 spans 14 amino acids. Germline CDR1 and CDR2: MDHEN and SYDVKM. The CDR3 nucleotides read TGTGCCAGCACCCTGACAAATGCTTCCCCACCCCTCCACTTT. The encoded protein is CASTLTNASPPLHF.

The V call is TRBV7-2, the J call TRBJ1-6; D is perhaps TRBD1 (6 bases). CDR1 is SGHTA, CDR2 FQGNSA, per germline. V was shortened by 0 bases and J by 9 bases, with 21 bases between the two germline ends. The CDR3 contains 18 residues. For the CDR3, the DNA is TGTGCCAGCAGCTTAGCGGGGTTCGGTGGGGGGCTTGGTTCACCCCTCCACTTT. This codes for CASSLAGFGGGLGSPLHF.

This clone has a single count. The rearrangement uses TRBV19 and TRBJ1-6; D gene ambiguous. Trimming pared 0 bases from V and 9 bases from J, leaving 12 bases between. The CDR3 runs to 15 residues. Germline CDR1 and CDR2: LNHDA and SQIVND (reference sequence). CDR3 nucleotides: TGTGCCAGTAGTATAGATGGGAGGATGGGTTCACCCCTCCACTTT. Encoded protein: CASSIDGRMGSPLHF.

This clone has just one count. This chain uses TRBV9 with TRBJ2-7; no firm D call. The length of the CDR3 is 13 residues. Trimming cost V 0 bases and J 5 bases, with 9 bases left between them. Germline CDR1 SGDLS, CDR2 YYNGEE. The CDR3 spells CASSVAGRDEQYF. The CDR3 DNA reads TGTGCCAGCAGCGTAGCTGGTAGGGACGAGCAGTACTTC.

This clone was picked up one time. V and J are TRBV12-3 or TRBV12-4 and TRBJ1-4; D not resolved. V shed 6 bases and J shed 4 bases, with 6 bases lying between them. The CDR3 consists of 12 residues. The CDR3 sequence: CASSQLNEKLFF. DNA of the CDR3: TGTGCCAGCAGCCAGCTTAATGAAAAACTGTTTTTT.